The source of this T cell receptor (beta chain) is a study of blood T cell repertoires in COVID-19. Under the authors' procedure: Using reference gene primer amplification, nucleated cell counts were estimated. The repertoire was sequenced with immunoSEQ multiplex PCR; TCRdb's copy has only in-frame clones and lacks some. V, J and clone size were drawn from that table, and D and trimming were deduced from the DNA. The sample comprises approximately 200,000 clones, around 84% of which are singletons, and roughly 3% rests with the top ten. This CDR3 is built from 14 residues. Germline CDR1 LNHDA, CDR2 SQIVND (reference sequence). J gave up 6 bases and V 6 bases, and 3 bases lay outside the gene matches.

The chain employs TRBV19 and TRBJ2-2, with TRBD2 identical over 11 bases. Material: PBMCs or T cells enriched from blood (not recorded which). This clonotype was obtained from a woman in her 30s who had recovered from COVID-19. Here the CDR3 reads CASSYSGRAGELFF. CDR3 coding DNA: TGTGCCAGTAGCTATAGCGGGAGGGCCGGGGAGCTGTTTTTT.